The T cell receptor beta chain described here comes from a study of human T cells and chemical hapten exposure. This clonotype was seen a few times. TCRdb re-derived calls from the RACE reads in MiXCR, one entry per CDR3 protein. The table records approximately 95,000 distinct CDR3 sequences, about 10% of them present only once. This CDR3 has 14 amino acids. From germline, CDR1 is LNHNV and CDR2 YYDKDF (reference sequence). J lost 0 bases, V lost 11 bases, and 4 bases had no gene match. Time point reported: patch test 2, 6 weeks after DPC sensitization. Stated treatment: therapeutic diphenylcyclopropenone sensitization with weekly scalp DPC.

The sample in question was whole blood, obtained in connection with sensitization to the hapten diphenylcyclopropenone (DPC). The rearrangement uses TRBV15 and TRBJ2-1, with 10 bases identical to TRBD2. The receptor comes from a woman in her 40s with alopecia areata. Some clones in this sample may be carry-over from other donors' samples. The CDR3 region is CASSSGSSYNEQFF. The CDR3 DNA follows: TGTGCCTCATCTAGCGGGAGCTCCTACAATGAGCAGTTCTTC.